Detailed here is one T cell receptor beta chain. The antigen it recognizes is unknown. There are no base qualities to consult, and no much larger clone falls within one base. This record belongs to a study of shared clonotypes between healthy human individuals (dated by TCRdb to about 2020). With respect to the entire study: The cohort comprised a couple of women and a few men aged 18 to 49 years. For each donor, CD4 naive and CD4 memory were each run on three plates, CD8 naive on two plates, and CD8 memory on one plate. The study deeply sequenced blood TCR repertoires of five healthy adults to estimate repertoire size and the extent of clonotype sharing between individuals. To increase sequencing depth and limit assay-specific biases, different laboratories used diverse techniques to prepare libraries and sequence TCR repertoires. Each donor's leukapheresis produced roughly between roughly 0.94 and 9.5 billion PBMCs.

The investigation overall reported the following: Compared with non-shared clonotypes, clonotypes shared by all four sorted-subset donors had higher generation probabilities. Because the study included a small number of donors, the genetic and exposure-history diversity represented was limited. Incomplete sequencing was indicated by rarefaction of sorted-subset datasets, despite the large sequencing depth. Based on pairwise subsampling, the degree of clonotype sharing among donors was expected to be affected by sequencing depth. Sampling was limited to blood, and TCR repertoires in tissue likely differ from TCR repertoires in blood. Approximately 5% of naive CD4, 3% to 3.5% of naive CD8, approximately 2% of memory CD4, and roughly 0.4% of memory CD8 clonotypes were shared across a few donors. Larger estimated clonotype richness was generally found for naive subsets than for memory subsets.

TCR CDR3 regions were amplified from genomic DNA by multiplex PCR using the deep immunoSEQ assay. Extracted genomic DNA from each cell subset was spread evenly across all wells of several immunoSEQ 96-well plates, with each plate serving as a replicate. For sorted subsets, each replicate PCR was loaded with roughly 0.2 ug genomic DNA, equivalent to 30,000 or so T cell genomes. The purified libraries were quantified using a Qubit 3.0 fluorometer, sized with a Bioanalyzer 2100, and then quantified again using the KAPA Library Quantification kit. Every immunoSEQ 96-well plate was sequenced on a dedicated single-read 150-cycle Illumina NextSeq 550 flow cell. The study's processing was this. Because the immunoSEQ output held only junctional sequences and lacked quality scores, the filtering could not match the filtering applied to full-length reads. Sequences were annotated with PyIR, a Python wrapper for IgBLAST v1.9, using IMGT germline references to assign V/J genes and CDR3. Any read was removed if the V/J assignment was weak (E-value above 1e-6), the CDR3 was missing, or the read contained stop codons, out-of-frame junctions, or ambiguous translated residues. A V3J clonotype was defined by an identical inferred V gene, J gene, and CDR3 amino acid sequence. Percentage overlap between repertoires was calculated by dividing the number of shared unique clonotypes by the size of the smaller repertoire. Repertoire richness was assessed with RTK rarefaction, the Chao1 estimator, and Recon v2.1 estimates of unobserved clonotypes. Generation probabilities were computed with OLGA for all TCRbeta clonotypes obtained by the gDNA method from several donors. TCRdb retrieved this table from immuneACCESS and kept in-frame rearrangements only. Not all clones are present; in checked studies, unresolved V genes account for under half, and no reason is known for the remainder. Clonal size and the V and J genes are those of that table, whereas D and trimming came from the DNA. The sample has some 2.1 million clones on record, over 85% of them singletons. The ten largest make up roughly 1.7% of the sample.

CD8 naive samples were CD45RO-negative cells positively selected for CCR7, giving a CD45RA+CCR7+ population that excluded TemRA cells. The donors were healthy, HIV-negative adults with no recently reported acute infections or vaccinations. Every donor was a Caucasian adult residing in Nashville, Tennessee, USA. Blood was obtained by leukapheresis, after which PBMCs were separated by Ficoll-Histopaque density gradient centrifugation and cryopreserved in liquid nitrogen vapor phase. Analytical flow cytometry was used to check the purity and quantity of every magnetically sorted T cell population. Genomic DNA was isolated from each sorted fraction and quantified by UV absorbance on a Nanodrop 2000c. Including cysteine and phenylalanine, the CDR3 has 16 amino acids. Kept here is only the CDR3 DNA, which spans 48 bases and is read in frame from base 1. Germline trimming amounts to 5 bases on V and 3 bases on J, with 13 as the count of junction bases outside the gene matches. According to the germline V gene (reference sequence), CDR1 reads MNHEY and CDR2 reads SMNVEV.

The sequence is built from TRBV27 and TRBJ2-7, with 7 bases in between that match TRBD1. This clonotype originated in a man younger than 35 in good health. Some clones in this sample may be carry-over from other donors' samples. Sequenced input: naive CD8+ T cells from PBMCs. In the paper's terms, the cell subset or site label means: CD45RA+CCR7+. The CDR3 protein sequence reads: CASSLTTGPTFYEQYF. The DNA sequence is as follows: TGTGCCAGCAGTCTTACGACAGGGCCAACTTTCTACGAGCAGTACTTC.